Below are 6 T cell receptor beta chains sequenced from a single sample in a study of PD-1 blockade in mismatch repair-deficient tumors. Method: immunoSEQ multiplex PCR; TCRdb's copy keeps in-frame clones and lacks some. The sample shows around 14,000 clones, 84% of them seen only once. Time point noted: approximately 10-day in vitro stimulation with candidate neoantigen peptide 4. Which antigens these TCRs recognize remains unknown. This material consisted of cells cultured in vitro, taken from a patient treated with pembrolizumab. The origin of the receptors is an adult with mismatch repair-deficient cancer.

CDR3 sequence reads: CASRILASWHEQYF. CDR3 nucleotide sequence: TGTGCCAGCAGGATACTGGCTAGCTGGCACGAGCAGTACTTC. The chain is built from TRBV27 and TRBJ2-7; perhaps TRBD2 as D (5 bases). CDR1 MNHEY and CDR2 SMNVEV come from the germline V gene (reference sequence). The V end was cut by 6 bases, the J end by 5 bases, with 17 bases between. This CDR3 comprises 14 residues.

The V call is TRBV7-7, the J call TRBJ2-7; 9 bases agree with TRBD1. V lost 5 bases to trimming and J lost 7 bases; unmatched junction nucleotides: 6. The CDR3 is made up of 13 amino acids. The germline CDR1 and CDR2 sequences are SSHAT and FNYEAQ (reference sequence). DNA for the CDR3: TGTGCCAGCAGCCAGGGACAGGGATGGGAGCAGTACTTC. As protein: CASSQGQGWEQYF.

This rearrangement joins TRBV30 to TRBJ1-4; 7 bases are shared with TRBD1. V lost 5 bases and J lost 3; bases outside the gene matches: 9. CDR1 and CDR2 from the germline V gene are GTSNPN and SVGIG (reference sequence). The CDR3 is 15 amino acids. The CDR3 spells CAWSNRGWSNEKLFF. Here the CDR3 DNA reads TGTGCCTGGTCCAACAGGGGTTGGTCTAATGAAAAACTGTTTTTT.

V and J are TRBV7-8 and TRBJ1-5; D possibly corresponds to TRBD1 (5 bases). V was pared by 5 bases and J by 5 bases, with 10 bases between. The CDR3 is 13 amino acids. Germline CDR1 reads SGHVS; CDR2 reads FQNEAQ. The CDR3 nucleotides are TGTGCCAGCAGCCCCGACAGAGATCAGCCCCAGCATTTT. Translated, it gives CASSPDRDQPQHF.

The V call is TRBV7-7, the J call TRBJ2-3, with 9 positions matching TRBD1. Germline loops: CDR1 SSHAT, CDR2 FNYEAQ (reference sequence). This CDR3 spans 14 amino acids. Trimming cost V 4 bases and J 4 bases; bases outside gene matches: 3. The CDR3 protein is CASSSTGGSDTQYF. The DNA of the CDR3 is TGTGCCAGCAGCTCGACAGGGGGTTCAGATACGCAGTATTTT.

The chain couples TRBV27 to TRBJ1-5, with a tentative D call TRBD1 (6 bases). CDR1 and CDR2 from the germline V gene are MNHEY and SMNVEV (reference sequence). With 7 bases removed from V and 1 base from J, the gap between germline ends came to 26 bases. The length of the CDR3 is 19 residues. CDR3 loop: CASILLSEGGKGSNQPQHF. The CDR3 DNA reads as TGTGCCAGCATCCTATTATCGGAAGGGGGGAAAGGGAGCAATCAGCCCCAGCATTTT.